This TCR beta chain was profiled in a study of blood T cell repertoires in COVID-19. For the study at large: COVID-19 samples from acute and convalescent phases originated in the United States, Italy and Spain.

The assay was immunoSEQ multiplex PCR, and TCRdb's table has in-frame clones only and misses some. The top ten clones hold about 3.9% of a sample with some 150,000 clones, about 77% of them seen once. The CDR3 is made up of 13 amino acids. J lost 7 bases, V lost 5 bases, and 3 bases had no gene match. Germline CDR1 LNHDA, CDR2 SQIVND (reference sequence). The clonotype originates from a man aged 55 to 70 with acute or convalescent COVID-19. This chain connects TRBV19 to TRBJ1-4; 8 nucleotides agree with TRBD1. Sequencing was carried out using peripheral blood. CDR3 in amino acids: CASSSTGVEKLFF. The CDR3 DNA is TGTGCCAGTAGTTCGACAGGGGTTGAAAAACTGTTTTTT.